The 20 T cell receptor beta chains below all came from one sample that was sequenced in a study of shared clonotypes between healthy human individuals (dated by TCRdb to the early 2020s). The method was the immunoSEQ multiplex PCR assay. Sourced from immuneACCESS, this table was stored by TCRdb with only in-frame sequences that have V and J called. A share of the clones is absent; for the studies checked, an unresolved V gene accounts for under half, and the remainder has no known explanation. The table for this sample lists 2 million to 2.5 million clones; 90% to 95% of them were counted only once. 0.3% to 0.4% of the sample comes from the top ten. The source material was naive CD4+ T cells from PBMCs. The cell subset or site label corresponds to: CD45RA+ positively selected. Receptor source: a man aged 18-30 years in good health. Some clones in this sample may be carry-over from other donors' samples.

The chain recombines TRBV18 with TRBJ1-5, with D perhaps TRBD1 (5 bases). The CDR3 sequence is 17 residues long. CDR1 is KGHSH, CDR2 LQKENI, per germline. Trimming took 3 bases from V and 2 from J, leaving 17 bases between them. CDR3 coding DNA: TGTGCCAGCTCACCCTTGGCTCAAGGGGTGCGCAATCAGCCCCAGCATTTT. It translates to CASSPLAQGVRNQPQHF.

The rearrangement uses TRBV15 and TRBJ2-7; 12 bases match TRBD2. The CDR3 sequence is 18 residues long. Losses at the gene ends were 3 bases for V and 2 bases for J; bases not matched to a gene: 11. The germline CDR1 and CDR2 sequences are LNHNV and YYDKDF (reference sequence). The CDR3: CATSSSLGLAGSPYEQYF. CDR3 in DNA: TGTGCCACCAGCAGCTCCCTCGGACTAGCGGGATCCCCCTACGAGCAGTACTTC.

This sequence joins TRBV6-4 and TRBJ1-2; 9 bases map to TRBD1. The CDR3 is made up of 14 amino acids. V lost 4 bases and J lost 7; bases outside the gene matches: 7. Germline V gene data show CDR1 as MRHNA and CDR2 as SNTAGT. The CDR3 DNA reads TGTGCCAGCAGTGCGGGGACAGGGACCGGTGGCTACACCTTC. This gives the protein CASSAGTGTGGYTF.

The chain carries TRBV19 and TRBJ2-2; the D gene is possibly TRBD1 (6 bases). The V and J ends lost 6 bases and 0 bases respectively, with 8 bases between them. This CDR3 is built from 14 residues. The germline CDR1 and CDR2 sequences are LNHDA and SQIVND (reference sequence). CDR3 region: CASRGQTNTGELFF. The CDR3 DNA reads TGTGCCAGTAGAGGACAGACGAACACCGGGGAGCTGTTTTTT.

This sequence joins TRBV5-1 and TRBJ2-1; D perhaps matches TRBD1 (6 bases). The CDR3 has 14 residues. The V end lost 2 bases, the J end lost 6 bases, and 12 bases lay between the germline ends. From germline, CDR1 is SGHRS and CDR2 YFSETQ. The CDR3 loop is CASSFWGLVNEQFF. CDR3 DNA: TGCGCCAGCAGCTTCTGGGGGCTCGTCAATGAGCAGTTCTTC.

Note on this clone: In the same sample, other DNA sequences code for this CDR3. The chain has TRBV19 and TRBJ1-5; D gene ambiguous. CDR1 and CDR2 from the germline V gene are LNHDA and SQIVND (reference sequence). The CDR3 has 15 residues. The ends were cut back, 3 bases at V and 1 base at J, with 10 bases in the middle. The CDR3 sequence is CASSIGRASNQPQHF. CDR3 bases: TGTGCCAGTAGTATCGGACGGGCAAGCAATCAGCCCCAGCATTTT.

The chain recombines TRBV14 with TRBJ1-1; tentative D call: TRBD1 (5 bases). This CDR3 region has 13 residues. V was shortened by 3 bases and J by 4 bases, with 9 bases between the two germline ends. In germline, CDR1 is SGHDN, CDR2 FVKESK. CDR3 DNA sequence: TGTGCCAGCAGCCAGGGGCGAGGCACTGAAGCTTTCTTT. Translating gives CASSQGRGTEAFF.

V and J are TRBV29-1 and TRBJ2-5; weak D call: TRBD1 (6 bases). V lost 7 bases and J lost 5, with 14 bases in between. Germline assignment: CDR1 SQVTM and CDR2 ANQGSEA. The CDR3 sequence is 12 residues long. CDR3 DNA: TGCAGCGGTGGACAGACCGGGGAGACCCAGTACTTC. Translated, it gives CSGGQTGETQYF.

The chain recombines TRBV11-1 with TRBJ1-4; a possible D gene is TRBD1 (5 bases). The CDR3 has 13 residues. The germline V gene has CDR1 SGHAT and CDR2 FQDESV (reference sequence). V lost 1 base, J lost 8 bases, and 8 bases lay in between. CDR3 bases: TGTGCCAGCAGCTTAGTTCGGGACGAAAAACTGTTTTTT. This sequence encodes CASSLVRDEKLFF.

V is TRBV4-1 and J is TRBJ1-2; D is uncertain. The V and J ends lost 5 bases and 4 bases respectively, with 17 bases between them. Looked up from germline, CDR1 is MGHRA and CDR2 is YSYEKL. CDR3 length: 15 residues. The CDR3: CASSSPGKQVYGYTF. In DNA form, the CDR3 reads TGCGCCAGCAGCTCTCCGGGAAAGCAGGTCTATGGCTACACCTTC.

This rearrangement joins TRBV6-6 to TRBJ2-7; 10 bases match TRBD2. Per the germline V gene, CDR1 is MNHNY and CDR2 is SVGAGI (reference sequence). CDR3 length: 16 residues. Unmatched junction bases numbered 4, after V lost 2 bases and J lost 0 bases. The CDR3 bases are TGTGCCAGCAGTTACCTCTCTAGCGGGAGCTCCTACGAGCAGTACTTC. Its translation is CASSYLSSGSSYEQYF.

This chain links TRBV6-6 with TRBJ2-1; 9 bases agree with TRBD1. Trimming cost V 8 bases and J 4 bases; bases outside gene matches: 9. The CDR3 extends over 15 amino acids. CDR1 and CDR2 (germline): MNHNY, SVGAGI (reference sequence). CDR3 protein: CASAQQGASYNEQFF. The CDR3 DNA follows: TGTGCCAGCGCGCAACAGGGGGCATCGTACAATGAGCAGTTCTTC.

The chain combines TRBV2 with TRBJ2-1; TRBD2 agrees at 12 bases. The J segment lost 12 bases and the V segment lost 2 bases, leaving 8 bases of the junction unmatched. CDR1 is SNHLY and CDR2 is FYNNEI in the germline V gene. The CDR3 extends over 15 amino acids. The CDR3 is CASSELTSGGIGQFF. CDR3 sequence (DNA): TGTGCCAGCAGTGAATTGACTAGCGGGGGTATAGGGCAGTTCTTC.

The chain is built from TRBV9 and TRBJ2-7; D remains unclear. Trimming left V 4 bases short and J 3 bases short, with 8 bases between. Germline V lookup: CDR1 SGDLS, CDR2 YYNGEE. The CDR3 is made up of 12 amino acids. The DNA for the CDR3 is TGTGCCAGCAGCTCAACTTACTACGAGCAGTACTTC. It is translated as CASSSTYYEQYF.

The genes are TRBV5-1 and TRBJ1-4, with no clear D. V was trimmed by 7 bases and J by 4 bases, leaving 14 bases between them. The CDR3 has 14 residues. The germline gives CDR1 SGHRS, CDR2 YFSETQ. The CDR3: CASSLEAHNEKLFF. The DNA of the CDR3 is TGCGCCAGCTCCCTCGAGGCCCATAATGAAAAACTGTTTTTT.

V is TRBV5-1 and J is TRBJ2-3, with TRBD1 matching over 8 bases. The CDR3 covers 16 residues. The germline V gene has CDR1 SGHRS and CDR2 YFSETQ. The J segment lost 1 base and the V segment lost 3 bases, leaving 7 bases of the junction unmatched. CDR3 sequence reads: CASSWGTTGGTDTQYF. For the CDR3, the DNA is TGCGCCAGCAGCTGGGGTACGACAGGGGGCACAGATACGCAGTATTTT.

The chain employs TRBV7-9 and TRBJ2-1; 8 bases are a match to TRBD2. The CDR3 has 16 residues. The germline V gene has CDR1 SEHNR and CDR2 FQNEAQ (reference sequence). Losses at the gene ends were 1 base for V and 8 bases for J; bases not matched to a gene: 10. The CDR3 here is CASSLGDGRAADEQFF. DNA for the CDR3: TGTGCCAGCAGCTTAGGTGACGGGAGGGCCGCAGATGAGCAGTTCTTC. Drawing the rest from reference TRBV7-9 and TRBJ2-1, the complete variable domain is DTGVSQNPRHKITKRGQNVTFRCDPISEHNRLYWYRQTLGQGPEFLTYFQNEAQLEKSRLLSDRFSAERPKGSFSTLEIQRTEQGDSAMYLCASSLGDGRAADEQFFGPGTRLTVL.

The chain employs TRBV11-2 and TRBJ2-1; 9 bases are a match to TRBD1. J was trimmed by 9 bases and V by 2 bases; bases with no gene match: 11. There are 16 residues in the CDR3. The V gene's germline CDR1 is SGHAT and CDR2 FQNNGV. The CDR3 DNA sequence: TGTGCCAGCAGCTTACTCCCCTCCGGGACAGGGTCTGAGCAGTTCTTC. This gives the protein CASSLLPSGTGSEQFF. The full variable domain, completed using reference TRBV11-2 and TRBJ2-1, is EAGVAQSPRYKIIEKRQSVAFWCNPISGHATLYWYQQILGQGPKLLIQFQNNGVVDDSQLPKDRFSAERLKGVDSTLKIQPAKLEDSAVYLCASSLLPSGTGSEQFFGPGTRLTVL.

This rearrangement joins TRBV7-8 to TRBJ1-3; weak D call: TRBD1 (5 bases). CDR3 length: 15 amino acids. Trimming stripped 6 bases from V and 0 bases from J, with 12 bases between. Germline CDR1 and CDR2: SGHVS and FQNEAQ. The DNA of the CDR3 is TGTGCCAGCAGTTCACAGGCGTTCTCTGGAAACACCATATATTTT. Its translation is CASSSQAFSGNTIYF.

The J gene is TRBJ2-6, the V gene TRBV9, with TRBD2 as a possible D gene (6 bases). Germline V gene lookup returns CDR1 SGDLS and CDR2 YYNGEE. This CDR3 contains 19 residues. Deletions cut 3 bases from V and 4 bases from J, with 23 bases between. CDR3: CASSAIVADHREGANVLTF. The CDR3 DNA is TGTGCCAGCAGCGCGATTGTAGCGGATCATAGAGAGGGGGCCAACGTCCTGACTTTC.